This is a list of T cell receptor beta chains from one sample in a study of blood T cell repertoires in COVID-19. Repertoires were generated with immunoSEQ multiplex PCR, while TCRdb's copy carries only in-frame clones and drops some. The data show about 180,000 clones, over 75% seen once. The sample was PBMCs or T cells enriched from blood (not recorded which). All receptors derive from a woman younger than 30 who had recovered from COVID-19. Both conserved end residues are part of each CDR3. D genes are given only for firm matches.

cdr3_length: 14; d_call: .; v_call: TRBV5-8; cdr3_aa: CASSYNAGNTEAFF
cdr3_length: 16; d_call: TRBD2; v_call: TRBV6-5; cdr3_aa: CASSYKPSRGADTQYF
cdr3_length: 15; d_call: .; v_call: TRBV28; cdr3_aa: CASSNPGTLDQPQHF
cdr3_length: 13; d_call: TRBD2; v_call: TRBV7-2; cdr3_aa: CASSWTSGDTQYF
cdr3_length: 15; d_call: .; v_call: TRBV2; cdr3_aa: CASSDPLNRTDWQYF
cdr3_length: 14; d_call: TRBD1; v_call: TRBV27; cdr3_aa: CASSYKRTGGEQYF
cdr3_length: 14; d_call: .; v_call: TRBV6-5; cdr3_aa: CASSLRQSNQPQHF
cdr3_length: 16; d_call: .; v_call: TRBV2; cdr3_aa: CASSENRGQNTGELFF
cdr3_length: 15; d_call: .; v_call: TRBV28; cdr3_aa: CASSPQGRSNQPQHF
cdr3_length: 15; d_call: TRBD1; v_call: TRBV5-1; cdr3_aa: CASTPGTANTGELFF
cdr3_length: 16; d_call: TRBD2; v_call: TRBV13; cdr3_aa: CASSLASGGFSYEQYF
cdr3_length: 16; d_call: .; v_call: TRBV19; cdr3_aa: CASSIEDSSYNSPLHF
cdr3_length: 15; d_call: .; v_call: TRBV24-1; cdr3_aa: CATSDFRDKQETQYF
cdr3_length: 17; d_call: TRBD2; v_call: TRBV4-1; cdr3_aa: CASSPKESGTSVSTQYF
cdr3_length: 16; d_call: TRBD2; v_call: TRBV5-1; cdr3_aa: CASSRTSGKSTDTQYF
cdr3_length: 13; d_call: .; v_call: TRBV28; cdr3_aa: CATLDRSNYGYTF
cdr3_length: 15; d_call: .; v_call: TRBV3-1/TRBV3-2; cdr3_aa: CASSQERVTGNTIYF
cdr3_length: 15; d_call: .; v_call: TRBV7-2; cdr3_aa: CASSLGYQGSTEAFF
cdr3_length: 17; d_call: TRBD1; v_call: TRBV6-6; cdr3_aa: CASSRTGVQGIQETQYF
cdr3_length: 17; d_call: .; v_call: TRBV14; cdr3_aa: CASSQEGRGATNEKLFF
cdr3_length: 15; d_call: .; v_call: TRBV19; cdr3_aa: CASTPPGLPADTQYF
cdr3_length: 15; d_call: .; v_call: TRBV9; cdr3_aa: CASSVLSGSSYGYTF
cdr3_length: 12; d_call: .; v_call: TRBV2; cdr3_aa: CASSELQVRNTF
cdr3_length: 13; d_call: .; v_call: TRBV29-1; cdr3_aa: CSAQPQGDYGYTF
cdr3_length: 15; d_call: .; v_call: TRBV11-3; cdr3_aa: CASSWGRFVADTQYF
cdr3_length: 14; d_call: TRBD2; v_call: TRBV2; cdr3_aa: CASSVISGQETQYF
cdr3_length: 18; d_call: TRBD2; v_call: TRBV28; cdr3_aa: CASRSLGLAGGLDNEQFF
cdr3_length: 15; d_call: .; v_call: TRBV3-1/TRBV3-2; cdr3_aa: CASSRSPVDSTEAFF
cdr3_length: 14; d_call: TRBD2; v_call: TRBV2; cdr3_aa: CATRGLANTDTQYF
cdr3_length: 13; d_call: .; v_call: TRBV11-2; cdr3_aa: CASSPSGSYEQYF
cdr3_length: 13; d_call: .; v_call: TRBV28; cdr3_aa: CASSFQYSYEQYF
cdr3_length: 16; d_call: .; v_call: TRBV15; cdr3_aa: CATSREPGKGHQPQHF